This TCR beta chain appears in the sequencing data of a study of T cells in Graves' hyperthyroidism and ophthalmopathy (dated by TCRdb to the late 2010s). At the level of the whole study: Peripheral blood was collected at initial diagnosis, before any treatment. To identify TCR V-J signatures that set the groups apart, the researchers used a discovery cohort of 90 to 100 patients, made up of 40 to 45 with Graves' ophthalmopathy and approximately 57 with stable Graves' hyperthyroidism. Whether ophthalmopathy could be predicted prospectively was tested in an independent validation cohort made up of fewer than 20 hyperthyroidism patients plus 17 patients who later progressed to ophthalmopathy. The roughly 99 discovery patients were divided at random into training and test sets in a 7:3 ratio. The study also compared thyroid tissue and blood T-cell repertoires from about six Graves' hyperthyroidism patients. Once sampling was done, hyperthyroidism patients were given methimazole at a starting dose of 30 mg daily, whereas ophthalmopathy patients were given high-dose intravenous methylprednisolone. TCR Vbeta CDR3 sequencing of fewer than 150 peripheral blood samples (over 40 ophthalmopathy, roughly 74 hyperthyroidism and approximately 17 progressor patients) is reported in the paper. Broader findings and caveats from the paper: In validation, the model predicted progression to ophthalmopathy with around 71% sensitivity and about 73% specificity, a median of 6.5 months before onset. No statistical method was used to set the sample size in advance, and investigators knew the group allocation. In cross-validation, a model built on a 13 V-J signature told ophthalmopathy apart from stable hyperthyroidism with approximately 90% sensitivity and around 81% specificity, and in testing the same model reached 80%/75%. Most expanded thyroid clonotypes (frequency above 0.001) were also detected in blood, a finding suggesting that blood repertoires may reflect thyroid immune responses.

TCR beta CDR3 regions were amplified from RNA transcripts. The TCR CDR3 was subjected to a first round of RT-PCR using the HTBI primer set and the Qiagen OneStep RT-PCR kit. The libraries were constructed in a second round of multiplex PCR and then size-selected and purified. Paired-end sequencing of the libraries was performed with 100 bp reads on an Illumina HiSeq2000. The paper's data handling went like this. SOAPnuke was used to process the raw data, removing reads that contained adapters or uncalled bases, had a mean Phred below 15, or lacked an exact match to the constant primer or identifier. High-quality paired reads were merged using COPE v1.2.5, and each unique nucleotide sequence was defined as a clonotype. MiTCR v1.1 was used to align the clonotypes against IMGT TRBV, TRBD and TRBJ reference segments. Only V-J combinations with frequency above 0.0001, covering roughly 99% of repertoires, were analysed. The TCS score was defined as the ratio of F50 (clonal expansion) to E x V (chaos), calculated using BLOSUM62-based TCRdist between CDR3 peptides within each V-J. Welch's t-statistics and random forest reduced around 520 V-J features to about 13, which were used in a naive Bayes classifier (R e1071). The public reads were reprocessed in TCRdb via fastp at Q25 and MiXCR, keeping in-frame beta chains. Duplicate CDR3 protein sequences are folded into a single record with the most common DNA and genes. What appears here as the V and J calls and clone size reflects TCRdb's work, not the paper's. The sample contains around 300,000 distinct CDR3 sequences, about 13% of them found a single time. Clones ranked in the top ten supply 30% to 40% of the sample.

To note about this clonotype: Its specific antigen is unknown. No base quality values were provided; no much bigger clone lies one nucleotide off.

Ophthalmopathy patients had moderately to severely active disease, with a Clinical Activity Score of 3 or more, a NOSPECS grade of 4 or more, and a disease duration of less than 3 months. Patients with uncontrolled infections, other autoimmune diseases, pregnancy or lactation were excluded. Diagnoses relied on clinical symptoms, serum thyroxine and TRAb, thyroid ultrasound and orbital computed tomography. Ficoll-Paque density gradient centrifugation was used to isolate PBMCs from around 10 ml of fresh peripheral blood. Total RNA was extracted with Trizol reagent, and quality was checked on an Agilent 2100 Bioanalyzer. The TCR was taken from a woman between 40 and 55 years old with Graves' ophthalmopathy. The sequenced sample was blood.

The CDR3: CASSLVQGSSSEAFF. The nucleotide sequence reads as follows: TGTGCCAGCAGCTTAGTACAGGGTTCTAGCTCTGAAGCTTTCTTT. The chain employs TRBV7-9 and TRBJ1-1; the D region possibly corresponds to TRBD1 (6 bases align). At the junction V is shortened by 1 base and J by 6 bases, with 15 bases in between. The CDR3 contains 15 residues, cysteine and phenylalanine counted. Only CDR3 DNA is held: 45 bases, read in frame from base 1. Per the germline V gene (reference sequence), SEHNR is the CDR1 and FQNEAQ is the CDR2.